The 16 T cell receptor beta chains below all came from one sample that was sequenced in a study of blood T cell repertoires in COVID-19. Clones were read by immunoSEQ multiplex PCR, and TCRdb kept only the in-frame ones, dropping some. This sample has roughly 400,000 clones, with about 88% found just once. The specimen was PBMCs or T cells enriched from blood (not recorded which). These receptors all stem from a woman between 18 and 29 years old who had been exposed to COVID-19.

This clone has a single count. The rearrangement links TRBV20-1 to TRBJ2-2, with 15 bases that match TRBD2. CDR1 and CDR2 from the germline V gene are DFQATT and SNEGSKA (reference sequence). V shed 3 bases and J 5 bases; nucleotides not matched to a gene: 7. CDR3 length equals 17 residues. CDR3 sequence (DNA): TGCAGTGCTAGTGGACTAGCGGGAGGGCGAGGAACCGGGGAGCTGTTTTTT. It translates to CSASGLAGGRGTGELFF.

The chain has TRBV30 and TRBJ1-1, with TRBD1 identical over 9 bases. The V gene end was trimmed by 4 bases and the J gene end by 7 bases; junction bases not matched to a gene: 4. The CDR3 contains 12 residues. From germline, CDR1 is GTSNPN and CDR2 SVGIG (reference sequence). The CDR3 DNA follows: TGTGCCTGGACTAGACAGGGGGATGAAGCTTTCTTT. It encodes CAWTRQGDEAFF.

This clone was seen just once. The V gene is TRBV6-2 or TRBV6-3, the J gene TRBJ2-2, with a tentative D call TRBD2 (5 bases). CDR3 length: 14 residues. Trimming took 4 bases from V and 5 from J, leaving 11 bases between them. CDR1 is MNHEY and CDR2 is SVGEGT in the germline V gene. The CDR3 reads CASSFLSGTGELFF. The CDR3 region has the DNA TGTGCCAGCAGTTTTCTATCGGGGACCGGGGAGCTGTTTTTT.

This clone was counted a single time. This rearrangement joins TRBV18 to TRBJ1-3; weak D call: TRBD1 (6 bases). V dropped 2 bases and J dropped 4 bases, with 12 bases sitting between them. The CDR3 runs to 15 residues. Germline CDR1 and CDR2: KGHSH and LQKENI. CDR3 bases: TGTGCCAGCTCACCAGTGGGGGCGTCGGGAAACACCATATATTTT. This codes for CASSPVGASGNTIYF.

The CDR3, as DNA: TGCGCCAGCAGCCGGGGGACTGGAGCGGAGACCCAGTACTTC. It is translated as CASSRGTGAETQYF. V is TRBV4-1 and J is TRBJ2-5, with D tentatively TRBD2 (6 bases). CDR1 is MGHRA and CDR2 is YSYEKL in the germline V gene. This CDR3 region has 14 residues. V was pared by 4 bases and J by 5 bases, with 14 bases between.

This clone was counted only a few times. The chain links TRBV4-1 to TRBJ1-5, with no clear D. Germline CDR1 reads MGHRA; CDR2 reads YSYEKL. V was trimmed by 1 base and J by 2 bases, leaving 18 bases between them. This CDR3 is built from 18 residues. CDR3 residues: CASSQVGRRSGGNQPQHF. Here the CDR3 DNA reads TGCGCCAGCAGCCAAGTTGGGAGGCGTTCGGGTGGCAATCAGCCCCAGCATTTT.

The count of this clone is one. This chain links TRBV21-1 with TRBJ2-6; the DNA was not compared with TRBD1, the D call given in the table. TRBV21-1 is assigned pseudogene status. The CDR3 sequence is 18 residues long. The CDR3 region has the DNA TGTGCCAGCAGCAAAAGGGCAGGGGCGAACTCTGGGGCCAACGTCCTGACTTTC. This sequence encodes CASSKRAGANSGANVLTF.

V and J are TRBV6-2 or TRBV6-3 and TRBJ2-1; D is unclear. V shed 2 bases and J shed 0 bases, with 8 bases lying between them. Germline CDR1 MNHEY, CDR2 SVGEGT. This CDR3 contains 15 residues. The CDR3 sequence: CASSYVWSSYNEQFF. Here the CDR3 DNA reads TGTGCCAGCAGTTACGTATGGAGCTCCTACAATGAGCAGTTCTTC.

V and J are TRBV28 and TRBJ2-7; 7 positions match TRBD1. Losses at the gene ends were 2 bases for V and 3 bases for J; bases not matched to a gene: 7. The CDR3 consists of 15 residues. Germline lookup yields CDR1 MDHEN and CDR2 SYDVKM. The CDR3 protein is CASSLERGQSYEQYF. The CDR3 DNA is TGTGCCAGCAGTTTAGAAAGGGGACAGAGCTACGAGCAGTACTTC.

J is TRBJ2-7 and V is TRBV18; 7 positions agree with TRBD1. The V gene end was trimmed by 3 bases and the J gene end by 0 bases; junction bases not matched to a gene: 8. The CDR3 loop spans 16 amino acids. In germline, CDR1 is KGHSH, CDR2 LQKENI. The chain's CDR3 is CASSPLTGTASYEQYF. The CDR3, as DNA: TGTGCCAGCTCACCCCTTACCGGGACAGCCTCCTACGAGCAGTACTTC.

V usage is TRBV18 and J usage is TRBJ1-6, with D uncertain. CDR1 is KGHSH and CDR2 is LQKENI in the germline V gene. The CDR3 has 15 residues. V lost 0 bases, J lost 8 bases, and 11 bases lay in between. The CDR3 bases are TGTGCCAGCTCACCACCGAGCGGGAGTCATTCACCCCTCCACTTT. Translating gives CASSPPSGSHSPLHF.

V and J are TRBV7-3 and TRBJ2-2, with a possible D match to TRBD1 (6 bases). Germline V gives CDR1 SGHTA, CDR2 FQGTGA. The ends were cut back, 3 bases at V and 4 bases at J, with 15 bases in the middle. The CDR3 loop spans 16 amino acids. Written as DNA, the CDR3 is TGTGCCAGCAGCTTGTACGCAGGGGACGGCACCGGGGAGCTGTTTTTT. As protein: CASSLYAGDGTGELFF. Drawing the rest from reference TRBV7-3 and TRBJ2-2, the complete variable domain is GAGVSQTPSNKVTEKGKYVELRCDPISGHTALYWYRQSLGQGPEFLIYFQGTGAADDSGLPNDRFFAVRPEGSVSTLKIQRTERGDSAVYLCASSLYAGDGTGELFFGEGSRLTVL.

V usage is TRBV2 and J usage is TRBJ1-2; D is uncertain. In germline, CDR1 is SNHLY, CDR2 FYNNEI. Trimming shortened V by 0 bases and J by 2 bases, and 10 bases separated the two germline ends. CDR3 length: 15 amino acids. As DNA, the CDR3 is TGTGCCAGCAGTGAAGCGCTTCCGGGGAACTATGGCTACACCTTC. Protein: CASSEALPGNYGYTF.

The V call is TRBV27, the J call TRBJ1-5; D is perhaps TRBD1 (6 bases). The V gene lost 3 bases and the J gene lost 9 bases, with 12 bases spanning the gap. The CDR3 spans 13 residues. The V gene's germline CDR1 is MNHEY and CDR2 SMNVEV (reference sequence). The CDR3 loop is CASSFMDSSPQHF. In nucleotides, the CDR3 is TGTGCCAGCAGTTTCATGGACAGTTCGCCCCAGCATTTT.

The chain joins TRBV28 to TRBJ1-2, with 8 bases matching TRBD1. With 5 bases clipped from V and 7 bases from J, the junction kept 9 bases outside the gene matches. Germline CDR1 reads MDHEN; CDR2 reads SYDVKM. The CDR3 loop spans 14 amino acids. CDR3 DNA sequence: TGTGCCAGCAGTCCGGTCGTGACAGGGGCTGGCTACACCTTC. Protein sequence: CASSPVVTGAGYTF.

The genes are TRBV9 and TRBJ2-5; D remains ambiguous. CDR1 is SGDLS, CDR2 YYNGEE, per germline. Trimming removed 0 bases at V and 2 bases at J, with 17 bases between. CDR3 length: 17 amino acids. This CDR3 is CASSVGPRVAMQETQYF. Here the CDR3 DNA reads TGTGCCAGCAGCGTAGGGCCCCGGGTGGCGATGCAAGAGACCCAGTACTTC.